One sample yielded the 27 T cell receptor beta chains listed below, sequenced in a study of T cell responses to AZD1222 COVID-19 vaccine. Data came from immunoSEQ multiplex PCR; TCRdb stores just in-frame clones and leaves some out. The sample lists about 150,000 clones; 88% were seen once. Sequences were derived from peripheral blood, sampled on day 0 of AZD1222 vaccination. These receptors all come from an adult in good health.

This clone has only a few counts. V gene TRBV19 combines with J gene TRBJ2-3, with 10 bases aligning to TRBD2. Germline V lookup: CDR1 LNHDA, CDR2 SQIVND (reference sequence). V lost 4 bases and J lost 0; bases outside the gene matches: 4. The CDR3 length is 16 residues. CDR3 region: CASSRELAGSTDTQYF. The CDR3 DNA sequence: TGTGCCAGTAGTAGGGAACTAGCGGGGAGCACAGATACGCAGTATTTT.

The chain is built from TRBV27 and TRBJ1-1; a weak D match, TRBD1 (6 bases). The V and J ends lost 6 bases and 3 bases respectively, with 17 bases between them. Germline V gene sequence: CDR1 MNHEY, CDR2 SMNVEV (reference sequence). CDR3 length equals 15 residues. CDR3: CASRLTQGSDTEAFF. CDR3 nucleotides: TGTGCCAGCAGACTTACACAGGGTTCCGACACTGAAGCTTTCTTT.

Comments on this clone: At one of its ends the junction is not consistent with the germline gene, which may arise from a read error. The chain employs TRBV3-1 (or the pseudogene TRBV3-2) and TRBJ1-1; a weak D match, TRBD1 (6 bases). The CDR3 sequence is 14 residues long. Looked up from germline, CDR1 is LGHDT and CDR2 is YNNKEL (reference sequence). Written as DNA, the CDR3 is TGTACCAGCAGCCAAATAGGGGGGGACACTGAAGCTTTCTTT. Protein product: CTSSQIGGDTEAFF.

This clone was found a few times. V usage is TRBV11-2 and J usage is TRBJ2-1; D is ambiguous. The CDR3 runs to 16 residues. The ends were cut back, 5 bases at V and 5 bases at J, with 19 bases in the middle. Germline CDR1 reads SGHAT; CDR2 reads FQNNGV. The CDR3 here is CASSVRAPYGDNEQFF. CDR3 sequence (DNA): TGTGCCAGCAGCGTTCGCGCGCCTTACGGCGACAATGAGCAGTTCTTC.

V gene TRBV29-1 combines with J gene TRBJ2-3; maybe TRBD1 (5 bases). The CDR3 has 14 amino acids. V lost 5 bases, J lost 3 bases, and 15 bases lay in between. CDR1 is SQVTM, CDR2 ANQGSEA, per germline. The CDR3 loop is CSVRKQGATDTQYF. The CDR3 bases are TGCAGCGTTCGTAAACAAGGGGCGACAGATACGCAGTATTTT.

The CDR3, as DNA: TGTGCCAGCAGCGTAGTAGTTTGGGGCACTGAAGCTTTCTTT. Translation: CASSVVVWGTEAFF. This chain uses TRBV9 with TRBJ1-1; D not certain. The CDR3 sequence is 14 residues long. Germline-derived CDR1 and CDR2 are SGDLS and YYNGEE. Trimming removed 0 bases at V and 4 bases at J, with 10 bases between.

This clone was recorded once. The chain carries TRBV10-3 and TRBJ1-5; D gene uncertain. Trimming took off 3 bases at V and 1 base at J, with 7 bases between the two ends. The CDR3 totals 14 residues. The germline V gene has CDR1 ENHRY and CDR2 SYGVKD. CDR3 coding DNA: TGTGCCATCAGTGATGTCAAGAGCAATCAGCCCCAGCATTTT. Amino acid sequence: CAISDVKSNQPQHF.

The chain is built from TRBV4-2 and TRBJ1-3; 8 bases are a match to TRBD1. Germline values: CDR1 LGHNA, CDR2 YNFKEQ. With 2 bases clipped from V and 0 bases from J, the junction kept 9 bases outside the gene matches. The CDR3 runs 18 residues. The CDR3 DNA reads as TGTGCCAGCAGCCAACCAGACAGGGGTCTCTTCTCTGGAAACACCATATATTTT. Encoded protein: CASSQPDRGLFSGNTIYF.

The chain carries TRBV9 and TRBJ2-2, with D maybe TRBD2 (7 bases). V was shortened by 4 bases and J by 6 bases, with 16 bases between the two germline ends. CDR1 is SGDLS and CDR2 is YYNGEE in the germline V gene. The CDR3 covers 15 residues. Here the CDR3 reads CASSHHGGAAGELFF. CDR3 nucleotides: TGTGCCAGCAGCCACCATGGGGGGGCTGCCGGGGAGCTGTTTTTT.

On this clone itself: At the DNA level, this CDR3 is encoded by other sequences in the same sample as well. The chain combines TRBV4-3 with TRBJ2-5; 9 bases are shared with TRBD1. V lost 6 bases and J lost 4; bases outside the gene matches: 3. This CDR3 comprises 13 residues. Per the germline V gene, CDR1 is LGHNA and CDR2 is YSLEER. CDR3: CASSQDRGETQYF. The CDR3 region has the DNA TGCGCCAGCAGTCAGGACAGGGGAGAGACCCAGTACTTC.

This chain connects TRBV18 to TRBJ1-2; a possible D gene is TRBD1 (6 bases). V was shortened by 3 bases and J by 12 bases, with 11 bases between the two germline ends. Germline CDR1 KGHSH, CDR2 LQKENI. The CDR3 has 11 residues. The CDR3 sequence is CASSPRGHHTF. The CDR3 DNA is TGTGCCAGCTCACCTCGGGGACACCACACCTTC.

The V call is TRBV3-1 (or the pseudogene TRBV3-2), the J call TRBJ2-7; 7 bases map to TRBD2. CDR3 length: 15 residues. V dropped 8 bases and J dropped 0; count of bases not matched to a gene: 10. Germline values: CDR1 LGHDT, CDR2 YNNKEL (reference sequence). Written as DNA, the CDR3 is TGTGCCAGCCGACGGAGCGGGGAGAGCTCCTACGAGCAGTACTTC. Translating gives CASRRSGESSYEQYF.

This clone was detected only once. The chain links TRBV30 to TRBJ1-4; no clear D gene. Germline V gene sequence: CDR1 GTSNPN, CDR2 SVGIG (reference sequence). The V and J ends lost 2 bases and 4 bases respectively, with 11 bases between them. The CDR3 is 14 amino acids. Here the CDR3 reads CAWSWSQLNEKLFF. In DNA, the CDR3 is TGTGCCTGGAGTTGGTCACAGCTTAATGAAAAACTGTTTTTT.

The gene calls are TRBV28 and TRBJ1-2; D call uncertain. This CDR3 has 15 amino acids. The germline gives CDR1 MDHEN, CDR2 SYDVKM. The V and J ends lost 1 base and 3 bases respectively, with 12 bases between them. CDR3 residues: CASSLFGREDYGYTF. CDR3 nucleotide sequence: TGTGCCAGCAGTTTATTCGGAAGGGAGGACTATGGCTACACCTTC.

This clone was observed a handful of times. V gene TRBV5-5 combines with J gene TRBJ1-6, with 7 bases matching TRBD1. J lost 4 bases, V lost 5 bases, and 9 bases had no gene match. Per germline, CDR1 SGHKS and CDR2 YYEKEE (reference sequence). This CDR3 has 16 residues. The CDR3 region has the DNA TGTGCCAGCAGTCGCGACAGGGTGTATTATAATTCACCCCTCCACTTT. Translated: CASSRDRVYYNSPLHF.

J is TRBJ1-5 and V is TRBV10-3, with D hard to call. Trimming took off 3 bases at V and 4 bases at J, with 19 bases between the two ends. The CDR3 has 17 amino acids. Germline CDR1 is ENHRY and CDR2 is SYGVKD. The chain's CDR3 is CAISERLVRAENQPQHF. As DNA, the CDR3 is TGTGCCATCAGTGAAAGGTTAGTTAGGGCGGAGAATCAGCCCCAGCATTTT.

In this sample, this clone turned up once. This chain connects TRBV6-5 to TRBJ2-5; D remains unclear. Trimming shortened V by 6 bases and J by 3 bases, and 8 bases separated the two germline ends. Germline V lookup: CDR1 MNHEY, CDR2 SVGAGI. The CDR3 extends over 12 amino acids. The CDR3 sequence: CASSPQKETQYF. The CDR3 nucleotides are TGTGCCAGCAGCCCACAGAAAGAGACCCAGTACTTC.

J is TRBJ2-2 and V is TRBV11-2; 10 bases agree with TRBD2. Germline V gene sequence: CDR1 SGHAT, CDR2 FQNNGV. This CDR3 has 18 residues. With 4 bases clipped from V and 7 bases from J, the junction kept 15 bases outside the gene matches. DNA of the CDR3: TGTGCCAGCAGCTACTTCGGAGCGGGGGGGCGAGTGGGCGGGGAGCTGTTTTTT. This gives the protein CASSYFGAGGRVGGELFF.

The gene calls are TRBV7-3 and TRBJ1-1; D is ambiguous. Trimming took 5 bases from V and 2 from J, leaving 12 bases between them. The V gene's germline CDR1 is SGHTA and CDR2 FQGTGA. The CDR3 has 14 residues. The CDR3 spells CASSMDGPNTEAFF. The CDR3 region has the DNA TGTGCCAGCAGCATGGACGGTCCAAACACTGAAGCTTTCTTT.

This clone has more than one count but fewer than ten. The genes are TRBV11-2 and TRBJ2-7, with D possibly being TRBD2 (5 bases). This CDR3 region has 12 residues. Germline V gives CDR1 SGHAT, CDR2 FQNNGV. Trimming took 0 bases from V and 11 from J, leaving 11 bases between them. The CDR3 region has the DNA TGTGCCAGCAGCTTAGATATGGCGAGGGAGTACTTC. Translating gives CASSLDMAREYF.

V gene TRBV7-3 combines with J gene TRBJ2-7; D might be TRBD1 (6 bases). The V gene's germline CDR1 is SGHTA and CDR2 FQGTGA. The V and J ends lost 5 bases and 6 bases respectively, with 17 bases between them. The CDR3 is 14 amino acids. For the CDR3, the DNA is TGTGCCAGCAGCCCTCAACCACAGGGTGGCGAGCAGTACTTC. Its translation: CASSPQPQGGEQYF.

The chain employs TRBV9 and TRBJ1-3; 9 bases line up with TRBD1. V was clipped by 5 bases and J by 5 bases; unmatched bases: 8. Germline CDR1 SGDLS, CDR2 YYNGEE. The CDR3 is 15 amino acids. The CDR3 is CASRGQGNARNTIYF. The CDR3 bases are TGTGCCAGCAGAGGACAGGGGAACGCGAGAAACACCATATATTTT.

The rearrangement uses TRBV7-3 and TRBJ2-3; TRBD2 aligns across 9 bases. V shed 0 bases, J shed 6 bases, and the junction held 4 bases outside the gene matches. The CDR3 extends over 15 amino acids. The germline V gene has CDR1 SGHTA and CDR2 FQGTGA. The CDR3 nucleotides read TGTGCCAGCAGCTTAACTAGCGGGGGCGGGGATACGCAGTATTTT. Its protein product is CASSLTSGGGDTQYF. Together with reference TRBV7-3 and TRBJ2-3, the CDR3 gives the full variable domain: GAGVSQTPSNKVTEKGKYVELRCDPISGHTALYWYRQSLGQGPEFLIYFQGTGAADDSGLPNDRFFAVRPEGSVSTLKIQRTERGDSAVYLCASSLTSGGGDTQYFGPGTRLTVL.

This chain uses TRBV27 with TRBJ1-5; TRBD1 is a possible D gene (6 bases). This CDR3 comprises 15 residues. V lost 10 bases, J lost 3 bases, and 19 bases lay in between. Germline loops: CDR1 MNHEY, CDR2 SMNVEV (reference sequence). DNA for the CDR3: TGTGCCACGCGTTTGGGGTGGGGGGCCAATCAGCCCCAGCATTTT. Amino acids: CATRLGWGANQPQHF.

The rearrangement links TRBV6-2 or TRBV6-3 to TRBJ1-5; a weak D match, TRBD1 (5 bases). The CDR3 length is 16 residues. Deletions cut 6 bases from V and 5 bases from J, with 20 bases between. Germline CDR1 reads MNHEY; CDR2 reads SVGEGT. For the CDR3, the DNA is TGTGCCAGCAGCTCGACTCCCTATTGGGGGGATCAGCCCCAGCATTTT. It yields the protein CASSSTPYWGDQPQHF.

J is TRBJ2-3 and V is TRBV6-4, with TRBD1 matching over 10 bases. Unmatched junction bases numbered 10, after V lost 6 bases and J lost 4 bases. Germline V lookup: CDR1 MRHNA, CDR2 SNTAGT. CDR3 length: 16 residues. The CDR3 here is CASRQGTGVDADTQYF. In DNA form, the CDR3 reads TGTGCCAGCAGACAAGGGACAGGGGTAGACGCAGATACGCAGTATTTT.

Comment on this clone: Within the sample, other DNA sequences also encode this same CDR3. CDR3 in DNA: TGTGCCAGCAGCCCACAGGGCCCGAACACTGAAGCTTTCTTT. This gives the protein CASSPQGPNTEAFF. The rearrangement links TRBV6-5 to TRBJ1-1, with TRBD1 as a possible D gene (6 bases). Germline-derived CDR1 and CDR2 are MNHEY and SVGAGI. This CDR3 is 14 amino acids long. V was shortened by 6 bases and J by 1 base, with 12 bases between the two germline ends.